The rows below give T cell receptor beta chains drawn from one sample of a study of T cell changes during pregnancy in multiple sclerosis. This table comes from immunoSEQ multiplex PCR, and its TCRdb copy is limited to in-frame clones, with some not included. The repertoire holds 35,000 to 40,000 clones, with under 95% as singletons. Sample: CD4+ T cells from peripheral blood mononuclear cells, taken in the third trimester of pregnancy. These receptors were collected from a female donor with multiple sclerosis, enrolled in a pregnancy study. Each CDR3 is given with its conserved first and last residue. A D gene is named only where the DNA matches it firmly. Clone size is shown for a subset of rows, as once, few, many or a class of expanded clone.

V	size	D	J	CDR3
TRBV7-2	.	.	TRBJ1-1	CASSLMGGDTEAFF
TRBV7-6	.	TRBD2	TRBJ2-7	CASSLAPTSGNYEQYF
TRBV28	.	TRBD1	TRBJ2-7	CASSGTGRTYEQYF
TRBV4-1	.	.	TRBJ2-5	CASSRRSQRAGDQETQYF
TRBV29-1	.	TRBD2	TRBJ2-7	CSVVGLAGGRDEQYF
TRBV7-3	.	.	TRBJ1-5	CASSPRGGQPQHF
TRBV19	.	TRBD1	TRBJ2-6	CASSIRDRALSGANVLTF
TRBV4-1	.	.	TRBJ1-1	CASSQDMRDSIRTEAFF
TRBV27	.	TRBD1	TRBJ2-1	CASRSGTGNYNEQFF
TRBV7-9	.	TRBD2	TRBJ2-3	CASSLGTSADTQYF
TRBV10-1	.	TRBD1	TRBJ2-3	CASSEGQGSTDTQYF
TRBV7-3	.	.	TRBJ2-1	CASSKTGTRMGYNEQFF
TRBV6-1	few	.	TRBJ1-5	CASGKGGGNQPQHF
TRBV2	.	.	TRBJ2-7	CATRTGLRSSYEQYF
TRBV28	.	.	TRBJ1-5	CASSRYESAFSNQPQHF
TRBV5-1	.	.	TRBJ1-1	CASSLDGQQNTEAFF
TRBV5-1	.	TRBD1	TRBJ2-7	CASSLGGTGGPYEQYF
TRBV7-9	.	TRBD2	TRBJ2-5	CASSPLLAGGETQYF
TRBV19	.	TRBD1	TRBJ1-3	CASSQQGDSGNTIYF
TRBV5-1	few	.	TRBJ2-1	CASSFSLTEQFF
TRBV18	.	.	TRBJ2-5	CASSPPLAQETQYF
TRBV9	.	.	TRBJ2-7	CASSVGGSGAYEQYF
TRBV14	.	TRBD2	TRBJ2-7	CASSSPGTSLIIYEQYF